The 16 T cell receptor beta chains below all came from one sample that was sequenced in a study of CD8+CD57+ T cells in acquired aplastic anemia. CDR3 and TCR beta VDJ profiling relied on genomic DNA as the template. TCRdb independently ran MiXCR on the reads; one entry per CDR3 protein. The sample carries around 150,000 distinct CDR3 sequences, roughly 40% recorded once. The sample taken for sequencing was sorted CD4+, CD8+, or CD8+CD57+ T cells (not recorded which) from PBMCs. Receptors originate from a human donor in good health, serving as a control.

Regarding this clonotype: A much larger clone differs by one base, so this may be a read error. Here the CDR3 reads CASSPDRTGTQYF. In DNA form, the CDR3 reads TGTGCCAGCTCACCGGACCGTACAGGTACGCAGTATTTT. V is TRBV19 and J is TRBJ2-3, with a tentative D call TRBD1 (5 bases). This CDR3 spans 13 amino acids. The germline V gene encodes CDR1 LNHDA and CDR2 SQIVND (reference sequence).

This clonotype was observed at least ten times. This chain joins TRBV3-1 and TRBJ2-7, with 7 bases fitting TRBD1. Trimming took 4 bases from V and 7 from J; bases not matched to a gene: 16. The CDR3 has 16 amino acids. The V gene's germline CDR1 is LGHDT and CDR2 YNNKEL (reference sequence). CDR3 sequence (DNA): TGTGCCAGCAGCCTGGGTGTAGGGGGCTTAGGGTGGGAGCAGTACTTC. It encodes CASSLGVGGLGWEQYF.

V and J are TRBV28 and TRBJ1-6, with D possibly TRBD1 on 5 matching bases. The germline V gene has CDR1 MDHEN and CDR2 SYDVKM. With 6 bases removed from V and 1 base from J, the gap between germline ends came to 16 bases. This CDR3 contains 17 residues. The CDR3 bases are TGTGCCAGCAGCCTCAGGACCGGGGGGTCCTATAATTCACCCCTCCACTTT. Amino acids: CASSLRTGGSYNSPLHF.

The chain joins TRBV19 to TRBJ1-2; D is possibly TRBD1 (6 bases). This CDR3 comprises 14 residues. Looked up from germline, CDR1 is LNHDA and CDR2 is SQIVND (reference sequence). Trimming shortened V by 5 bases and J by 5 bases, and 15 bases separated the two germline ends. CDR3 sequence (DNA): TGTGCCAGTAGTCCCCAGGGGTTAGGGTATGGCTACACCTTC. Translation gives CASSPQGLGYGYTF.

This clonotype was observed at least ten times. The chain recombines TRBV20-1 with TRBJ2-6; D call uncertain. Trimming removed 5 bases from V and 0 bases from J, with 11 bases in between. In germline, CDR1 is DFQATT, CDR2 SNEGSKA (reference sequence). The CDR3 extends over 15 amino acids. The CDR3 DNA sequence: TGCAGTGCTCTCCAACTGTCCTCTGGGGCCAACGTCCTGACTTTC. This codes for CSALQLSSGANVLTF.

For this clonotype: This may stem from a read error, because a much larger clone lies one nucleotide away. The chain links TRBV12-3 or TRBV12-4 to TRBJ1-2; 7 nucleotides align to TRBD1. The CDR3 is made up of 14 amino acids. V gave up 5 bases and J gave up 12 bases; unmatched junction bases: 15. CDR3 loop: CASSGGQSLMGHTF. In DNA, the CDR3 is TGTGCCAGCAGTGGGGGACAGAGTTTGATGGGCCACACCTTC.

The DNA of the CDR3 is TGTGCCAGCAGCGGCGCAATAGCGGGCTCCTACGAGCAGTACTTC. Translating gives CASSGAIAGSYEQYF. The chain carries TRBV4-2 and TRBJ2-7; 7 bases are a match to TRBD2. Looked up from germline, CDR1 is LGHNA and CDR2 is YNFKEQ. The CDR3 consists of 15 residues. J was trimmed by 0 bases and V by 5 bases; bases with no gene match: 7.

This clonotype was seen many times. V gene TRBV6-1 combines with J gene TRBJ2-2, with 8 bases fitting TRBD2. V lost 3 bases, J lost 3 bases, and 0 bases stayed unmatched. This CDR3 is built from 14 residues. Germline-derived CDR1 and CDR2 are MNHNS and SASEGT. Here the CDR3 reads CASSETSDTGELFF. CDR3 bases: TGTGCCAGCAGTGAGACTAGCGACACCGGGGAGCTGTTTTTT.

This clonotype was picked up one time. This clone may be a read error of a much larger clone one base away. The chain employs TRBV4-2 and TRBJ2-2, with 9 positions matching TRBD2. This CDR3 is 15 amino acids long. CDR1 and CDR2 (germline): LGHNA, YNFKEQ. Losses at the gene ends were 3 bases for V and 9 bases for J; bases not matched to a gene: 8. The CDR3 is CASSHGTSMPRELFF. The CDR3 DNA reads TGTGCCAGCAGCCACGGGACTAGCATGCCCCGGGAGCTGTTTTTT.

This clonotype appeared a single time. A much larger clonotype is one base distant, so this may be a read error. The chain recombines TRBV5-1 with TRBJ2-3; 7 bases are a match to TRBD2. The CDR3 is 17 amino acids. V dropped 0 bases and J dropped 7; count of bases not matched to a gene: 14. Germline CDR1 and CDR2: SGHRS and YFSETQ. The CDR3 DNA follows: TGCGCCAGCAGCTTGGCCGGGAGGAGGGCCGATCGAAATACGCAGTATTTT. It yields the protein CASSLAGRRADRNTQYF.

This clonotype was seen repeatedly, ten times or more. The chain employs TRBV5-1 and TRBJ1-6, with D perhaps matching TRBD1 (6 bases). V was trimmed by 5 bases and J by 1 base, leaving 13 bases between them. The CDR3 extends over 16 amino acids. Germline CDR1 SGHRS, CDR2 YFSETQ. CDR3 amino acids: CASSPGVASYNSPLHF. The CDR3, as DNA: TGCGCCAGCAGTCCAGGGGTTGCATCCTATAATTCACCCCTCCACTTT. The full variable domain, with the rest looked up from reference TRBV5-1 and TRBJ1-6, is KAGVTQTPRYLIKTRGQQVTLSCSPISGHRSVSWYQQTPGQGLQFLFEYFSETQRNKGNFPGRFSGRQFSNSRSEMNVSTLELGDSALYLCASSPGVASYNSPLHFGNGTRLTVT.

The chain couples TRBV7-6 to TRBJ1-5; a weak D match, TRBD1 (6 bases). Germline V CDR1 and CDR2: SGHVS, FNYEAQ. V gave up 1 base and J gave up 7 bases, with 11 bases separating them. The CDR3 extends over 14 amino acids. CDR3 bases: TGTGCCAGCAGCTTAGTAGGTGGGGGCCAGCCCCAGCATTTT. It codes for CASSLVGGGQPQHF.

On this clonotype: The final CDR3 position lacks the conserved phenylalanine or tryptophan, pointing to a likely read error. This rearrangement joins TRBV18 to TRBJ1-5; TRBD1 is a possible D gene (5 bases). Germline V gene lookup returns CDR1 KGHSH and CDR2 LQKENI. V was pared by 4 bases and J by 1 base, with 14 bases between. CDR3 length: 16 amino acids. CDR3 sequence (DNA): TGTGCCAGCTCACTGGGAATTAGGGGAAGCAATCAGCCCCAGCATTCT. Protein sequence: CASSLGIRGSNQPQHS.

Regarding this clonotype: A read error is possible here, since a much larger clone lies one base away. The chain employs TRBV12-3 or TRBV12-4 and TRBJ2-1, with a tentative D call TRBD2 (6 bases). This CDR3 has 14 amino acids. In nucleotides, the CDR3 is TGTGCCAGCAGCCAAGGGGCGGGGCCGAGCAAGCAGCTCTTC. This sequence encodes CASSQGAGPSKQLF.

V usage is TRBV7-6 and J usage is TRBJ2-6; maybe TRBD2 (5 bases). Trimming pared 1 base from V and 0 bases from J, leaving 22 bases between. CDR3 length: 21 amino acids. From germline, CDR1 is SGHVS and CDR2 FNYEAQ. CDR3 coding DNA: TGTGCCAGCAGCTTAGGCATGAACACCGGGGAGCTGTGCTCTGGGGCCAACGTCCTGACTTTC. This translates into CASSLGMNTGELCSGANVLTF.

As for this clonotype: The CDR3 end shows no conserved phenylalanine or tryptophan, and so a read error is likely. The chain employs TRBV5-6 and TRBJ2-7; no firm D call. Per the germline V gene, CDR1 is SGHDT and CDR2 is YYEEEE. This CDR3 has 14 amino acids. V was cut by 1 base and J by 6 bases, with 14 bases left in between. The CDR3 DNA reads TGTGCCAGCAGCTTGTCCAGGTCCTGGGGCGAGCAGTACTCC. Its translation is CASSLSRSWGEQYS.